The TCR beta chain under discussion was sequenced for a study of cytomegalovirus exposure and HLA in healthy donors. Looking at the study overall: Some 200 million T cells yielded under 130 million unique TCR beta sequences in earlier analysis.

This clone has just one count. The antigen is not known. The PCR used 60 Vbeta and 13 Jbeta primers. Sequencing used immunoSEQ multiplex PCR; TCRdb keeps in-frame clones, though not all of them. The data hold some 170,000 clones, with 70% to 85% observed a single time. The germline CDR1 and CDR2 sequences are SGDLS and YYNGEE. The CDR3 has 13 residues. Germline trimming cut 3 bases from V and 9 bases from J; bases unmatched to any gene: 3. The study, taken as a whole, reports: As was reported, the classifier diagnosed cytomegalovirus status with high specificity and sensitivity. It was about 180 TCR beta chains that were listed as cytomegalovirus-associated. Among immune exposure information, only CMV serostatus was available.

The J gene is TRBJ2-2, the V gene TRBV9; 9 bases fit TRBD2. Sample: PBMCs. The receptor's source is a middle-aged man in good health and CMV-seronegative. The CDR3 DNA sequence: TGTGCCAGCAGCGGCCTAGCGGGGTGGGAGCTGTTTTTT. This codes for CASSGLAGWELFF.